A single sample gave rise to the 12 T cell receptor beta chains below, sequenced in a study of cytotoxic CD8 clonotypes in ibrutinib-treated CLL. Produced via immunoSEQ multiplex PCR; TCRdb's table is partial and in-frame only. The sample holds around 250,000 clones, 60% to 75% seen once. This specimen was PBMCs, taken after 24 months of ibrutinib treatment. Every receptor here comes from a human donor with chronic lymphocytic leukemia.

The rearrangement links TRBV4-1 to TRBJ1-2; D is possibly TRBD1 (5 bases). CDR3 length equals 16 residues. V dropped 5 bases and J dropped 4 bases, with 20 bases sitting between them. From germline, CDR1 is MGHRA and CDR2 YSYEKL. The CDR3 nucleotides read TGCGCCAGCAGCGCCGAAGGAGGGGTCCCACCCTATGGCTACACCTTC. It yields the protein CASSAEGGVPPYGYTF.

The chain recombines TRBV5-1 with TRBJ1-1; no clear D. The CDR3 contains 15 residues. Trimming shortened V by 0 bases and J by 1 base, and 10 bases separated the two germline ends. CDR1 and CDR2 (germline): SGHRS, YFSETQ. CDR3 nucleotides: TGCGCCAGCAGCTTGGCCTCGGTGAAGAACACTGAAGCTTTCTTT. Translation: CASSLASVKNTEAFF.

The chain recombines TRBV25-1 with TRBJ2-3; 7 bases fit TRBD2. Germline V CDR1 and CDR2: MGHDK, SYGVNS. The J segment lost 0 bases and the V segment lost 8 bases, leaving 11 bases of the junction unmatched. CDR3 size: 16 residues. CDR3 nucleotides: TGTGCCAGCGGATCCATACTAGCGTCTAGCACAGATACGCAGTATTTT. This gives the protein CASGSILASSTDTQYF.

The chain combines TRBV6-5 with TRBJ1-1; D not resolved. CDR1 MNHEY and CDR2 SVGAGI come from the germline V gene. Trimming left V 3 bases short and J 1 base short, with 6 bases between. The CDR3 has 13 residues. The CDR3 DNA follows: TGTGCCAGCAGTTATGGTCGGAACACTGAAGCTTTCTTT. Its protein is CASSYGRNTEAFF.

The CDR3 bases are TGTGCCTGGAGTAAGGGGACGGGTCGGGGGTCGGACGAGCAGTACTTC. Its translation: CAWSKGTGRGSDEQYF. The chain links TRBV30 to TRBJ2-7, with D maybe TRBD2 (6 bases). The CDR3 is 16 amino acids. CDR1 GTSNPN and CDR2 SVGIG come from the germline V gene (reference sequence). The V and J ends lost 2 bases and 5 bases respectively, with 22 bases between them.

This clone appeared a few times. The CDR3 DNA sequence: TGTGCCAGCAGCACCGGGACCTCCAATGAGCAGTTCTTC. This sequence encodes CASSTGTSNEQFF. The chain joins TRBV7-3 to TRBJ2-1, with D possibly being TRBD1 or TRBD2 (5 bases each). The CDR3 loop spans 13 amino acids. Germline CDR1 reads SGHTA; CDR2 reads FQGTGA. V was pared by 5 bases and J by 6 bases, with 11 bases between.

V usage is TRBV6-6 and J usage is TRBJ2-3; 7 bases match TRBD2. Germline V gene data show CDR1 as MNHNY and CDR2 as SVGAGI (reference sequence). The trim removed 7 bases at V and 0 bases at J, leaving 10 bases unmatched. The CDR3 runs 16 residues. As DNA, the CDR3 is TGTGCCAGCACGGGAGGTGCGGGAGAGAGCACAGATACGCAGTATTTT. It encodes CASTGGAGESTDTQYF.

The CDR3 loop reads CASSDPRGGNEKLFF. The CDR3 DNA sequence: TGTGCCAGCAGCGACCCCAGGGGCGGTAATGAAAAACTGTTTTTT. This chain uses TRBV9 with TRBJ1-4; a possible D gene is TRBD1 (6 bases). Germline CDR1 SGDLS, CDR2 YYNGEE. The germline V and J ends were trimmed by 3 bases and 4 bases, with 13 bases remaining between them. CDR3 size: 15 residues.

The chain has TRBV5-8 and TRBJ2-5; D is perhaps TRBD2 (5 bases). CDR1 SGHTS and CDR2 YDEGEE come from the germline V gene. CDR3 length equals 13 residues. V lost 3 bases and J lost 0, with 6 bases in between. The CDR3 sequence is CASSWTDQETQYF. CDR3 in DNA: TGTGCCAGCAGCTGGACTGACCAAGAGACCCAGTACTTC.

The chain couples TRBV2 to TRBJ1-4; 10 bases are a match to TRBD1. This CDR3 spans 14 amino acids. V gave up 4 bases and J gave up 7 bases; unmatched junction bases: 3. Germline-derived CDR1 and CDR2 are SNHLY and FYNNEI. In DNA form, the CDR3 reads TGTGCCAGCAGTGGGGACAGGGGTGCTGAAAAACTGTTTTTT. This encodes CASSGDRGAEKLFF. Using reference TRBV2 and TRBJ1-4 for the parts outside the CDR3, the full variable domain is EPEVTQTPSHQVTQMGQEVILRCVPISNHLYFYWYRQILGQKVEFLVSFYNNEISEKSEIFDDQFSVERPDGSNFTLKIRSTKLEDSAMYFCASSGDRGAEKLFFGSGTQLSVL.

The chain has TRBV11-1 and TRBJ1-1, with D perhaps TRBD1 (5 bases). CDR3 size: 16 residues. Germline V gives CDR1 SGHAT, CDR2 FQDESV (reference sequence). V was clipped by 1 base and J by 1 base, with 13 bases between them. The CDR3 nucleotides are TGTGCCAGCAGCTTAGGCCCCGGGACGGGGAACACTGAAGCTTTCTTT. This encodes CASSLGPGTGNTEAFF.

The rearrangement links TRBV28 to TRBJ2-5; TRBD1 agrees at 7 bases. CDR3 length equals 13 residues. Germline values: CDR1 MDHEN, CDR2 SYDVKM. The trim removed 6 bases at V and 3 bases at J, leaving 4 bases unmatched. CDR3 residues: CASRRQGEETQYF. The CDR3 DNA sequence: TGTGCCAGCAGAAGACAGGGCGAAGAGACCCAGTACTTC.